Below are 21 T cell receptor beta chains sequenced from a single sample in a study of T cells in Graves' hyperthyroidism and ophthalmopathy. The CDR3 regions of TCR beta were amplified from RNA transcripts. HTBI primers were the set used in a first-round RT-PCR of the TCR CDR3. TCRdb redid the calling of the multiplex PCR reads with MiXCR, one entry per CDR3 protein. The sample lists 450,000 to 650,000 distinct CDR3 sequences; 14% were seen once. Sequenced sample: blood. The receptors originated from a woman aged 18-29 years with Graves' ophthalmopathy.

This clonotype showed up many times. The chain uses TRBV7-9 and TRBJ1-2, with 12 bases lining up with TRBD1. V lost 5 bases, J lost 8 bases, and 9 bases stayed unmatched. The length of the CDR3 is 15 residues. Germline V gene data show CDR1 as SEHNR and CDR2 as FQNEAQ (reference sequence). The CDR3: CASSPRDRGQRGYTF. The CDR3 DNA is TGTGCCAGCAGCCCCCGGGACAGGGGGCAAAGGGGCTACACCTTC.

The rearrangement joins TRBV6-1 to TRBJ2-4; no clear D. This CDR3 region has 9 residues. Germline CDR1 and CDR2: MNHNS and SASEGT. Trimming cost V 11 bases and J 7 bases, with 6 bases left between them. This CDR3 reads CAVANIQYF. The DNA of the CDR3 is TGTGCCGTGGCCAACATTCAGTACTTC.

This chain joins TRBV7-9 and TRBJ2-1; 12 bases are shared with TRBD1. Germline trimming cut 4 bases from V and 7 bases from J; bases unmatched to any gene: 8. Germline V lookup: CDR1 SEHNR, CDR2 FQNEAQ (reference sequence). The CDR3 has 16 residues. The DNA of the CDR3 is TGTGCCAGCAGCTCTCGGCTGGGACAGGGGGCAAATGAGCAGTTCTTC. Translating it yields CASSSRLGQGANEQFF.

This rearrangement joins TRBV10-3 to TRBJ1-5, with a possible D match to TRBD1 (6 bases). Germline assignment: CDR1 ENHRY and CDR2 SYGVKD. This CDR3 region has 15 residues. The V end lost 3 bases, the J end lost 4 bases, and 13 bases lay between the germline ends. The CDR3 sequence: CAISDGQYLNQPQHF. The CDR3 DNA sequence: TGTGCCATCAGTGATGGACAGTATCTTAATCAGCCCCAGCATTTT.

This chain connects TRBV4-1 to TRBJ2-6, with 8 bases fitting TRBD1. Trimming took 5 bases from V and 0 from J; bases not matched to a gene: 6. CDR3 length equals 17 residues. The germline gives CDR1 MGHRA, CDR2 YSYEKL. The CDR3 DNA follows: TGCGCCAGCAGCACTGGACAGGGACACTCTGGGGCCAACGTCCTGACTTTC. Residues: CASSTGQGHSGANVLTF.

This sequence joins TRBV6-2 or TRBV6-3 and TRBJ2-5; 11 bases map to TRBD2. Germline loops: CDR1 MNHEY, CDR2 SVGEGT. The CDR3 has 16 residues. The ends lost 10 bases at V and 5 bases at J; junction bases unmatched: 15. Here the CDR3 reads CATEDTSGSGWETQYF. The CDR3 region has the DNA TGTGCCACCGAGGATACTAGCGGGAGTGGGTGGGAGACCCAGTACTTC.

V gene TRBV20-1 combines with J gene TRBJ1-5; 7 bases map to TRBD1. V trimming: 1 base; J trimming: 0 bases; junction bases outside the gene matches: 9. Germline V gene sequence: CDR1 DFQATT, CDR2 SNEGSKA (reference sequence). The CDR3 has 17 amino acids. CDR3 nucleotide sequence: TGCAGTGCTAGAGTGAGGGACAGCTTAGATAGCAATCAGCCCCAGCATTTT. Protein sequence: CSARVRDSLDSNQPQHF.

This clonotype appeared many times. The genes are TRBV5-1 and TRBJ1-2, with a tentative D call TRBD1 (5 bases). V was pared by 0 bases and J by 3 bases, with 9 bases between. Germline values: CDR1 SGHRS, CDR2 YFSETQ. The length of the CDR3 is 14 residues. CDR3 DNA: TGCGCCAGCAGCTTGGACAGGCGCGACTATGGCTACACCTTC. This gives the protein CASSLDRRDYGYTF. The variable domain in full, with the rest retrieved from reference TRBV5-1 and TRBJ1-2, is KAGVTQTPRYLIKTRGQQVTLSCSPISGHRSVSWYQQTPGQGLQFLFEYFSETQRNKGNFPGRFSGRQFSNSRSEMNVSTLELGDSALYLCASSLDRRDYGYTFGSGTRLTVV.

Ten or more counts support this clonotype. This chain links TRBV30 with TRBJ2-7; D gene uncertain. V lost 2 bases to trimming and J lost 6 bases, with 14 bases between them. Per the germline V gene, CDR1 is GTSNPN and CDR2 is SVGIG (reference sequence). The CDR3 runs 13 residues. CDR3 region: CAWSRADGGEQYF. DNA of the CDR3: TGTGCCTGGAGTCGGGCAGACGGTGGCGAGCAGTACTTC.

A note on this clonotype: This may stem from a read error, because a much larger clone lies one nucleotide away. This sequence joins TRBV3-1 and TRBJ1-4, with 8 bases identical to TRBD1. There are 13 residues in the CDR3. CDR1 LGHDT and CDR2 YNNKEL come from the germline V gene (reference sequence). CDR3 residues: CASSQGTGEKLVF. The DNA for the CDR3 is TGTGCCAGCAGCCAGGGGACAGGAGAAAAACTGGTTTTT. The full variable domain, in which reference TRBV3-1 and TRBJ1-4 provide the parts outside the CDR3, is DTAVSQTPKYLVTQMGNDKSIKCEQNLGHDTMYWYKQDSKKFLKIMFSYNNKELIINETVPNRFSPKSPDKAHLNLHINSLELGDSAVYFCASSQGTGEKLVFGSGTQLSVL.

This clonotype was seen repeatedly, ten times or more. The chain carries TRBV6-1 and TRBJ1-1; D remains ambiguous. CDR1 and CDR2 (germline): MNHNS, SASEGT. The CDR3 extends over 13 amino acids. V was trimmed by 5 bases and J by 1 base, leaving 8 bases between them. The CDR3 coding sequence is TGTGCCAGCAGTAATAAGGCGAACACTGAAGCTTTCTTT. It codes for CASSNKANTEAFF.

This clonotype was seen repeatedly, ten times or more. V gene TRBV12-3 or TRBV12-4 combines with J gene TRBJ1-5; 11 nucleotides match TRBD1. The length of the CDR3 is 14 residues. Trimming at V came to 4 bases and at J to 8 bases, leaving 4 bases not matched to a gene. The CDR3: CASSSGQGVKPQHF. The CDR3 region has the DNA TGTGCCAGCAGTTCGGGACAGGGGGTCAAGCCCCAGCATTTT.

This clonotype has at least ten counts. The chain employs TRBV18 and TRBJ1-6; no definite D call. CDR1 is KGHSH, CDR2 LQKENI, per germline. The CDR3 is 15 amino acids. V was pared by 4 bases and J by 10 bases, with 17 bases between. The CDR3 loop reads CASSRSDGLESPLHF. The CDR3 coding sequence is TGTGCCAGCTCACGTTCGGACGGACTTGAATCACCCCTCCACTTT.

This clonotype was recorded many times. Here the CDR3 DNA reads TGTGCCAGCAGCCTAGGACAGGGGGAATATGGCTACACCTTC. Protein sequence: CASSLGQGEYGYTF. V usage is TRBV12-3 or TRBV12-4 and J usage is TRBJ1-2; 10 positions match TRBD1. V lost 6 bases to trimming and J lost 5 bases; unmatched junction nucleotides: 6. The CDR3 runs to 14 residues.

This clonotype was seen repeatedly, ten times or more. The CDR3 DNA reads as TGTGCCAGCTCACCACCGGGATCACCCCTCCACTTT. It codes for CASSPPGSPLHF. The genes are TRBV18 and TRBJ1-6; D gene uncertain. The V and J ends lost 0 bases and 10 bases respectively, with 4 bases between them. Per the germline V gene, CDR1 is KGHSH and CDR2 is LQKENI. This CDR3 comprises 12 residues.

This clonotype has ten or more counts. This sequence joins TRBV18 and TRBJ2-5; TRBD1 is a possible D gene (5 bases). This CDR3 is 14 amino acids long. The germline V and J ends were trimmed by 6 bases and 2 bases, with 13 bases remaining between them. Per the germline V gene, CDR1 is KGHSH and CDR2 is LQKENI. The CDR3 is CASSEPGKQETQYF. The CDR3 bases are TGTGCCAGCTCCGAACCAGGGAAACAAGAGACCCAGTACTTC. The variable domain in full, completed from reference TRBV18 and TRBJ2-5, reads NAGVMQNPRHLVRRRGQEARLRCSPMKGHSHVYWYRQLPEEGLKFMVYLQKENIIDESGMPKERFSAEFPKEGPSILRIQQVVRGDSAAYFCASSEPGKQETQYFGPGTRLLVL.

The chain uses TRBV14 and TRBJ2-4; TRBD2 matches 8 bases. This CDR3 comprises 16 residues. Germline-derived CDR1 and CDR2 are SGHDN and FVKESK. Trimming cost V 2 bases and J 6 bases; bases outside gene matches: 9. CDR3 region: CASSQPSGRRVNIQYF. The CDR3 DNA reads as TGTGCCAGCAGCCAACCAAGCGGGAGAAGAGTAAACATTCAGTACTTC.

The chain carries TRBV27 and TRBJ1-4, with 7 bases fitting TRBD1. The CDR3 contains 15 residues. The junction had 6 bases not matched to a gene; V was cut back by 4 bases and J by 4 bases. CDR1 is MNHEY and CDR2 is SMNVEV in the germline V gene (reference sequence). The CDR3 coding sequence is TGTGCCAGCAGTTCTCACAGGGGCAGTAATGAAAAACTGTTTTTT. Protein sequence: CASSSHRGSNEKLFF.

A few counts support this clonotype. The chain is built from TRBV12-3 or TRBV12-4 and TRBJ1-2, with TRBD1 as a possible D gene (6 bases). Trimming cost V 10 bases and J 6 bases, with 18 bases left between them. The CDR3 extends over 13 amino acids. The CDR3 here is CAIPLRGANGYTF. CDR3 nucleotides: TGTGCCATCCCCCTAAGGGGGGCTAATGGCTACACCTTC.

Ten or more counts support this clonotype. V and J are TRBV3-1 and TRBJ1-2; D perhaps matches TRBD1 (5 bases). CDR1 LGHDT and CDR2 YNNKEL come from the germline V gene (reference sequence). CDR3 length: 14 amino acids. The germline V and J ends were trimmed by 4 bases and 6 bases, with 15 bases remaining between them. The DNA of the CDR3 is TGTGCCAGCAGCCGGGACCGAGGGGCTAATGGCTACACCTTC. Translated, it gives CASSRDRGANGYTF.

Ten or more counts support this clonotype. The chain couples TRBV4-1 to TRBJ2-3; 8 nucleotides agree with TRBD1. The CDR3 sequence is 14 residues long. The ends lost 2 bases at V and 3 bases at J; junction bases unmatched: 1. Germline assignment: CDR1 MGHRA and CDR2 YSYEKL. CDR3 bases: TGCGCCAGCAGCCAAACAGGGGGGACAGATACGCAGTATTTT. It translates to CASSQTGGTDTQYF.